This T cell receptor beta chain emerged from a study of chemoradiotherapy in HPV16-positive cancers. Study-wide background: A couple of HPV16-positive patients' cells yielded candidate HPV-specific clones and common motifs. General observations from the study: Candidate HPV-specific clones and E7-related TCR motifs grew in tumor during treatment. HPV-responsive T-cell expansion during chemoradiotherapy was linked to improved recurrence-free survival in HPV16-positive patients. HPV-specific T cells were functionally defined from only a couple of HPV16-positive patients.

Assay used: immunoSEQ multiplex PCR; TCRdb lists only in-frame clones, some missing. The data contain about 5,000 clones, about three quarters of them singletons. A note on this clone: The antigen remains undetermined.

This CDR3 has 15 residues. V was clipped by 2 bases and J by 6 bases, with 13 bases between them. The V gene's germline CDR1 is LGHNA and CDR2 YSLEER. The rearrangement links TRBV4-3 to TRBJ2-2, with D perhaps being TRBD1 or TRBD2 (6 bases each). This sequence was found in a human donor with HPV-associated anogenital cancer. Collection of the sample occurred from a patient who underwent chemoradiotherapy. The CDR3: CASSQTGARPGELFF. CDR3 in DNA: TGCGCCAGCAGCCAAACGGGGGCGCGACCCGGGGAGCTGTTTTTT.